This TCR beta chain derives from a study of cytomegalovirus exposure and HLA in healthy donors. Comments on this clone: Antigen specificity is unknown.

Trimming took 0 bases from V and 5 from J, leaving 8 bases between them. This CDR3 spans 13 amino acids. Germline V gives CDR1 SGHDT, CDR2 YYEEEE. The PCR had 60 Vbeta and 13 Jbeta primers. Sequencing was performed with immunoSEQ multiplex PCR; in TCRdb, only in-frame clones are kept and a portion is missing. The profile shows approximately 210,000 clones, about nine tenths of them singletons. General observations from the study: The CMV antigen specificity of three CMV-associated chains was confirmed through in vitro analysis.

The sequencing sample was made of PBMCs. The V call is TRBV5-6, the J call TRBJ2-5, with D possibly matching TRBD2 (6 bases). The receptor comes from a man younger than 45 in good health and CMV-seronegative. The CDR3 here is CASSLEAGETQYF. In DNA form, the CDR3 reads TGTGCCAGCAGCTTGGAGGCGGGGGAGACCCAGTACTTC.